This TCR beta chain was profiled in a study of T cell responses to AZD1222 COVID-19 vaccine. Study summary: Second-dose intervals of approximately 4 or approximately 12 weeks were pooled. Whole-study results and caveats: Elevations in Spike-specific TCR breadth and depth followed administration of two AZD1222 doses. Just five or six AZD1222 recipients were seropositive at baseline.

As regards this clone: Antigen unknown.

Data came from immunoSEQ multiplex PCR; TCRdb stores just in-frame clones and leaves some out. The sample records 130,000 to 150,000 clones, approximately 90% being singletons. CDR1 is KGHSY, CDR2 FQNENV, per germline. The CDR3 length is 14 residues. V shed 2 bases and J shed 0 bases, with 7 bases lying between them. The receptor was isolated from an adult in good health. The sample was peripheral blood, taken on day 0 of AZD1222 vaccination. The chain links TRBV16 to TRBJ1-1; unclear D gene. In DNA form, the CDR3 reads TGTGCCAGCAGCCAAATGGTCTTGAACACTGAAGCTTTCTTT. It yields the protein CASSQMVLNTEAFF. Full variable domain (outside the CDR3, taken from reference TRBV16 and TRBJ1-1): GEEVAQTPKHLVRGEGQKAKLYCAPIKGHSYVFWYQQVLKNEFKFLISFQNENVFDETGMPKERFSAKCLPNSPCSLEIQATKLEDSAVYFCASSQMVLNTEAFFGQGTRLTVV.